The 12 T cell receptor beta chains given below trace back to one sample, sequenced in a study of cytomegalovirus exposure and HLA in healthy donors. The PCR was carried out with 60 Vbeta primers and 13 Jbeta primers. This table comes from immunoSEQ multiplex PCR, and its TCRdb copy is limited to in-frame clones, with some not included. The data hold 100,000 or so clones, with 76% observed a single time. Sequencing was done on a sample of PBMCs. These TCRs come from a man aged 35-49 years in good health and CMV-seropositive.

The chain joins TRBV30 to TRBJ1-1; the D gene is possibly TRBD1 (5 bases). CDR3 size: 14 residues. The germline V and J ends were trimmed by 0 bases and 2 bases, with 10 bases remaining between them. The germline V gene has CDR1 GTSNPN and CDR2 SVGIG (reference sequence). CDR3 coding DNA: TGTGCCTGGAGTGTACTGCAGGGCAACACTGAAGCTTTCTTT. Its protein is CAWSVLQGNTEAFF. The full variable domain, in which reference TRBV30 and TRBJ1-1 provide the parts outside the CDR3, is SQTIHQWPATLVQPVGSPLSLECTVEGTSNPNLYWYRQAAGRGLQLLFYSVGIGQISSEVPQNLSASRPQDRQFILSSKKLLLSDSGFYLCAWSVLQGNTEAFFGQGTRLTVV.

Concerning this clone itself: Additional DNA sequences in this sample encode the identical CDR3. This chain connects TRBV28 to TRBJ2-5, with a possible D match to TRBD2 (6 bases). There are 13 residues in the CDR3. In germline, CDR1 is MDHEN, CDR2 SYDVKM. V gave up 2 bases and J gave up 4 bases, with 8 bases separating them. CDR3 region: CASSLGGLETQYF. The DNA for the CDR3 is TGTGCCAGCAGTTTAGGAGGGTTAGAGACCCAGTACTTC.

With regard to this clone: Sequence at one end of the junction differs from germline and may be a read error. The CDR3 region has the DNA TGTTCCAGCAGCCCTAGCGGGAGGGCCGACGAGCAGTACTTC. Translated: CSSSPSGRADEQYF. The chain couples TRBV7-9 to TRBJ2-7; 12 bases line up with TRBD2. The CDR3 is 14 amino acids. Per germline, CDR1 SEHNR and CDR2 FQNEAQ (reference sequence).

This clone was recorded a few times. The J gene is TRBJ1-5, the V gene TRBV5-4, with D unresolved. V was pared by 2 bases and J by 3 bases, with 12 bases between. CDR3 size: 15 residues. Germline CDR1 SGHNT, CDR2 YYREEE (reference sequence). The CDR3 region has the DNA TGTGCCAGCAGCTTAGGACTTGTTGACAATCAGCCCCAGCATTTT. It yields the protein CASSLGLVDNQPQHF.

There are a few counts of this clone. The gene calls are TRBV10-1 and TRBJ2-4; 8 nucleotides align to TRBD1. Trimming took 7 bases from V and 0 from J; bases not matched to a gene: 17. Germline CDR1 WNHNN, CDR2 SYGVQD (reference sequence). This CDR3 comprises 19 residues. CDR3: CASNSSGTGPSRAKNIQYF. CDR3 coding DNA: TGCGCCAGCAACTCCTCCGGGACAGGCCCTTCCCGAGCCAAAAACATTCAGTACTTC.

The rearrangement uses TRBV7-2 and TRBJ1-3, with D unclear. This CDR3 has 16 residues. V was pared by 1 base and J by 2 bases, with 12 bases between. Germline-derived CDR1 and CDR2 are SGHTA and FQGNSA. For the CDR3, the DNA is TGTGCCAGCAGCTTAGTTAACCCGCGGGCTGGAAACACCATATATTTT. It is translated as CASSLVNPRAGNTIYF.

The V and J genes are TRBV2 and TRBJ1-5; the D is unclear. Looked up from germline, CDR1 is SNHLY and CDR2 is FYNNEI. CDR3 size: 15 residues. The ends were cut back, 5 bases at V and 3 bases at J, with 14 bases in the middle. Written as DNA, the CDR3 is TGTGCCAGCAGTCTACAGCCCGACCACAATCAGCCCCAGCATTTT. Translated, it gives CASSLQPDHNQPQHF.

The chain employs TRBV19 and TRBJ2-4, with 10 positions matching TRBD1. CDR3 length: 18 residues. CDR1 and CDR2 from the germline V gene are LNHDA and SQIVND (reference sequence). V lost 2 bases and J lost 0; bases outside the gene matches: 7. The DNA for the CDR3 is TGTGCCAGTAGTATAATCGCCGGACAGGGGGAAGCCAAAAACATTCAGTACTTC. This sequence encodes CASSIIAGQGEAKNIQYF.

The chain employs TRBV19 and TRBJ2-1; perhaps TRBD2 as D (5 bases). The CDR3 is 19 amino acids. The ends were cut back, 1 base at V and 4 bases at J, with 23 bases in the middle. CDR1 is LNHDA, CDR2 SQIVND, per germline (reference sequence). The CDR3 is CASSIGVPMARLKYNEQFF. The DNA of the CDR3 is TGTGCCAGTAGTATAGGAGTTCCGATGGCCAGACTAAAATACAATGAGCAGTTCTTC.

This clone has just a few counts. At one of its ends the junction is not consistent with the germline gene, which may arise from a read error. The rearrangement uses TRBV7-9 and TRBJ2-7; TRBD1 is a possible D gene (6 bases). Germline assignment: CDR1 SEHNR and CDR2 FQNEAQ (reference sequence). CDR3 length: 13 residues. CDR3 amino acids: CSSSSWTAYEQYF. The DNA of the CDR3 is TGTTCCAGCAGCTCCTGGACAGCCTACGAGCAGTACTTC.

The chain combines TRBV12-5 with TRBJ2-3; 7 bases agree with TRBD1. V shed 4 bases, J shed 6 bases, and the junction held 4 bases outside the gene matches. The germline CDR1 and CDR2 sequences are LGHNT and FRNRAP. The CDR3 consists of 13 residues. CDR3 region: CASGWTGGDTQYF. The CDR3 nucleotides read TGTGCTAGTGGTTGGACAGGAGGCGATACGCAGTATTTT.

This clone was detected only a few times. CDR3 loop: CASNERRMNTEAFF. DNA for the CDR3: TGTGCCAGTAATGAGAGGAGGATGAACACTGAAGCTTTCTTT. This rearrangement joins TRBV19 to TRBJ1-1; D is uncertain. Trimming stripped 7 bases from V and 0 bases from J, with 12 bases between. Germline CDR1 is LNHDA and CDR2 is SQIVND (reference sequence). This CDR3 is 14 amino acids long.